This T cell receptor (beta chain) was identified in a study of shared clonotypes between healthy human individuals. Sorted-subset replicate PCRs used about 180 ng DNA, some 30,000 T cell genomes. Produced via immunoSEQ multiplex PCR; TCRdb's table is partial and in-frame only. Of about 1.1 million clones detected, roughly 74% appear once; the ten largest clones hold approximately 0.52%. The CDR3 spans 15 residues. Germline lookup yields CDR1 MGHRA and CDR2 YSYEKL. V trimming: 4 bases; J trimming: 8 bases; junction bases outside the gene matches: 8. This clone was picked up one time. Its antigen is not known. Study results and caveats: Only blood was sampled, and tissue TCR repertoires likely differ from blood ones. Clonotype sharing across a few donors was observed for roughly 5% of naive CD4 clonotypes.

CD4+ cells yielded CD45RA+ naive and CD45RA-negative memory subsets. The source material was memory CD4+ T cells from PBMCs. Subset denoted: CD45RA-negative fraction. The chain carries TRBV4-1 and TRBJ2-2; 9 nucleotides match TRBD1. The TCR originated in a man aged 18 to 35 in good health. Some clones in this sample may be carry-over from other donors' samples. This chain's CDR3 is CASSRGTGIMGELFF. CDR3 DNA sequence: TGCGCCAGCAGCCGAGGGACAGGGATCATGGGGGAGCTGTTTTTT.